The entry below describes one T cell receptor beta chain. The antigen is not known. The source of the sample is a study of shared clonotypes between healthy human individuals. The study's findings and limits: Limited genetic and exposure-history diversity came from having few donors.

V shed 0 bases and J shed 7 bases, with 16 bases lying between them. Germline CDR1 reads SGHTA; CDR2 reads FQGNSA. CDR3 size: 16 residues. Original processing notes: Owing to the provision of junction-only sequences devoid of quality scores by immunoSEQ, filtering differed. The method was immunoSEQ multiplex PCR; TCRdb's version includes in-frame clones alone and lacks a portion of them. That table is the source of V, J and clone size, and D and trimming were worked out from the DNA. The sample yields some 490,000 clones, 81% seen once. The rearrangement joins TRBV7-2 to TRBJ1-5; a possible D gene is TRBD1 (6 bases). Sequenced material: PBMCs. This TCR came from a woman between 40 and 55 years old in good health. Some clones in this sample may be carry-over from other donors' samples. The CDR3 here is CASSLALTGTGQPQHF. The CDR3 nucleotides are TGTGCCAGCAGCTTAGCGCTAACAGGGACGGGGCAGCCCCAGCATTTT.